This TCR beta chain came from a study of blood T cell repertoires in COVID-19. V dropped 5 bases and J dropped 8 bases, with 15 bases sitting between them. The CDR3 sequence is 13 residues long. There are a few counts of this clone. Measured with immunoSEQ multiplex PCR; TCRdb has only the in-frame clones, and not every one. The table records roughly 400,000 clones, approximately 86% of them present only once. The chain has TRBV12-3 or TRBV12-4 and TRBJ1-2; D might be TRBD1 (5 bases). This receptor was obtained from a woman in her thirties or forties with acute COVID-19. Sequenced input: PBMCs or T cells enriched from blood (not recorded which). CDR3 nucleotide sequence: TGTGCCAGCAGTCCAGGTGGGGCAGGGGGCTACACCTTC. It is translated as CASSPGGAGGYTF.